These 27 T cell receptor beta chains originate from one sample sequenced in a study of cytomegalovirus exposure and HLA in healthy donors. The PCR used 60 Vbeta and 13 Jbeta primers. Method: immunoSEQ multiplex PCR; TCRdb's copy keeps in-frame clones and lacks some. The repertoire has 200,000 to 250,000 clones, 60% to 80% of them found once; the top ten carry 1.5% to 2%. Sequenced input: PBMCs. The receptors here all came from a man between 18 and 29 years old in good health and CMV-seronegative.

This clone appeared a few times. The chain joins TRBV11-2 to TRBJ2-1, with 9 positions matching TRBD2. Germline V lookup: CDR1 SGHAT, CDR2 FQNNGV. This CDR3 spans 15 amino acids. J was trimmed by 3 bases and V by 0 bases; bases with no gene match: 0. The CDR3 is CASSLEAGGYNEQFF. CDR3 sequence (DNA): TGTGCCAGCAGCTTAGAAGCGGGAGGCTACAATGAGCAGTTCTTC.

This chain connects TRBV25-1 to TRBJ1-1; 9 bases agree with TRBD1. The CDR3 consists of 16 residues. In germline, CDR1 is MGHDK, CDR2 SYGVNS. J was trimmed by 8 bases and V by 7 bases; bases with no gene match: 17. CDR3 sequence reads: CASTILREDRGLEAFF. The CDR3 region has the DNA TGTGCCAGCACCATCCTGAGGGAGGACAGGGGCTTGGAAGCTTTCTTT.

This clone was seen a single time. The chain employs TRBV30 and TRBJ2-3, with 7 bases lining up with TRBD1. The CDR3 has 14 residues. Germline CDR1 and CDR2: GTSNPN and SVGIG (reference sequence). J gave up 6 bases and V 7 bases, and 13 bases lay outside the gene matches. The CDR3 region is CAYGQAVGFDTQYF. For the CDR3, the DNA is TGTGCCTATGGACAGGCAGTAGGATTCGATACGCAGTATTTT. Supplemented by reference TRBV30 and TRBJ2-3, the full variable domain reads SQTIHQWPATLVQPVGSPLSLECTVEGTSNPNLYWYRQAAGRGLQLLFYSVGIGQISSEVPQNLSASRPQDRQFILSSKKLLLSDSGFYLCAYGQAVGFDTQYFGPGTRLTVL.

The rearrangement uses TRBV5-1 and TRBJ2-5; tentative D call: TRBD1 (6 bases). This CDR3 has 14 amino acids. V was shortened by 0 bases and J by 7 bases, with 13 bases between the two germline ends. Germline assignment: CDR1 SGHRS and CDR2 YFSETQ. The DNA for the CDR3 is TGCGCCAGCAGCTTGGCGACAGGTTGGGGGACCCAGTACTTC. Amino acid sequence: CASSLATGWGTQYF.

The V call is TRBV11-3, the J call TRBJ2-2, with 11 bases matching TRBD2. The germline V gene has CDR1 SGHNT and CDR2 YENEEA. CDR3 length equals 16 residues. The trim removed 1 base at V and 4 bases at J, leaving 2 bases unmatched. CDR3 nucleotide sequence: TGTGCCAGCAGCTTAGCACTAGCGGGGGCCACCGGGGAGCTGTTTTTT. This translates into CASSLALAGATGELFF. The full variable domain, completed using reference TRBV11-3 and TRBJ2-2, is EAGVVQSPRYKIIEKKQPVAFWCNPISGHNTLYWYLQNLGQGPELLIRYENEEAVDDSQLPKDRFSAERLKGVDSTLKIQPAELGDSAVYLCASSLALAGATGELFFGEGSRLTVL.

This clone was found once. CDR3 protein: CASNSGGSSYNEQFF. CDR3 bases: TGTGCCAGCAACTCAGGGGGGAGCTCCTACAATGAGCAGTTCTTC. The chain links TRBV7-8 to TRBJ2-1; maybe TRBD1 (7 bases). This CDR3 region has 15 residues. CDR1 SGHVS and CDR2 FQNEAQ come from the germline V gene. Trimming left V 7 bases short and J 0 bases short, with 13 bases between.

The genes are TRBV6-5 and TRBJ2-5; D perhaps matches TRBD2 (7 bases). TRBJ2-7 explains the end of the DNA better; the J call may be wrong. The length of the CDR3 is 14 residues. Germline V lookup: CDR1 MNHEY, CDR2 SVGAGI. The CDR3 DNA reads as TGTGCCAGCAGTTACAACCAGGGGACTAACGAGCAGTACTTC. Protein sequence: CASSYNQGTNEQYF.

The chain has TRBV5-1 and TRBJ2-1, with TRBD2 matching 7 bases. With V trimmed by 0 bases and J by 8 bases, 11 bases remained unmatched. The CDR3 runs to 16 residues. Germline-derived CDR1 and CDR2 are SGHRS and YFSETQ. CDR3 loop: CASSLATSGNIDEQFF. The CDR3 nucleotides are TGCGCCAGCAGCTTGGCTACCAGCGGGAATATCGATGAGCAGTTCTTC.

The V gene is TRBV11-2, the J gene TRBJ2-5; the match to TRBD2 covers 10 bases. The CDR3 is 16 residues long. V shed 5 bases and J 3 bases; nucleotides not matched to a gene: 9. The germline V gene encodes CDR1 SGHAT and CDR2 FQNNGV. The CDR3 is CASSLASGRAEETQYF. CDR3 bases: TGTGCCAGCAGCCTTGCAAGCGGGAGGGCCGAAGAGACCCAGTACTTC.

The CDR3 nucleotides read TGTGCCAGCAGCCCGGGACAGGGGCTAATCTACACCTTC. This translates into CASSPGQGLIYTF. The chain has TRBV7-3 and TRBJ1-2; 10 bases fit TRBD1. The CDR3 is made up of 13 amino acids. Looked up from germline, CDR1 is SGHTA and CDR2 is FQGTGA. V shed 5 bases and J 10 bases; nucleotides not matched to a gene: 7.

This rearrangement joins TRBV6-5 to TRBJ2-1; D gene unclear. This CDR3 is 15 amino acids long. Trimming took off 5 bases at V and 5 bases at J, with 16 bases between the two ends. Germline V gene data show CDR1 as MNHEY and CDR2 as SVGAGI. The CDR3 sequence: CASSHTPNSHNEQFF. The CDR3, as DNA: TGTGCCAGCAGTCACACACCGAATAGCCACAATGAGCAGTTCTTC.

This chain uses TRBV11-3 with TRBJ1-2, with a possible D match to TRBD1 (6 bases). Deletions cut 3 bases from V and 4 bases from J, with 24 bases between. The CDR3 is 18 amino acids. CDR1 and CDR2 (germline): SGHNT, YENEEA. The CDR3: CASSFPGPRQDPRYGYTF. The CDR3 nucleotides are TGTGCCAGCAGCTTTCCTGGGCCGAGACAGGATCCTCGCTATGGCTACACCTTC.

This clone was recorded only once. This sequence joins TRBV7-8 and TRBJ2-2; 11 bases are shared with TRBD2. The CDR3 is made up of 19 amino acids. V lost 2 bases and J lost 0; bases outside the gene matches: 8. CDR1 and CDR2 from the germline V gene are SGHVS and FQNEAQ. CDR3 nucleotide sequence: TGTGCCAGCAGCTTAATGGTGGTGACTAGCGGGACGAACACCGGGGAGCTGTTTTTT. Translated: CASSLMVVTSGTNTGELFF.

The chain uses TRBV7-6 and TRBJ1-1; tentatively, D is TRBD1 (5 bases). The V end lost 4 bases, the J end lost 3 bases, and 9 bases lay between the germline ends. CDR1 SGHVS and CDR2 FNYEAQ come from the germline V gene. The CDR3 loop spans 13 amino acids. The CDR3, as DNA: TGTGCCAGCAGCTCAGGGTACGACACTGAAGCTTTCTTT. This translates into CASSSGYDTEAFF. Together with reference TRBV7-6 and TRBJ1-1, the CDR3 gives the full variable domain: GAGVSQSPRYKVTKRGQDVALRCDPISGHVSLYWYRQALGQGPEFLTYFNYEAQQDKSGLPNDRFSAERPEGSISTLTIQRTEQRDSAMYRCASSSGYDTEAFFGQGTRLTVV.

The V call is TRBV6-5, the J call TRBJ1-3, with 7 nucleotides matching TRBD1. The J segment lost 0 bases and the V segment lost 6 bases, leaving 5 bases of the junction unmatched. Germline V CDR1 and CDR2: MNHEY, SVGAGI. There are 15 residues in the CDR3. The CDR3 region has the DNA TGTGCCAGCAGCCTGACAGGGTCCTCTGGAAACACCATATATTTT. Its protein is CASSLTGSSGNTIYF.

The V gene is TRBV11-3, the J gene TRBJ2-5; 8 bases fit TRBD1. The CDR3 is made up of 15 amino acids. Germline V gene lookup returns CDR1 SGHNT and CDR2 YENEEA. V dropped 0 bases and J dropped 3; count of bases not matched to a gene: 3. CDR3 protein: CASSLDTDREETQYF. The DNA for the CDR3 is TGTGCCAGCAGCTTAGATACGGACAGGGAAGAGACCCAGTACTTC. Using reference TRBV11-3 and TRBJ2-5 for the parts outside the CDR3, the full variable domain is EAGVVQSPRYKIIEKKQPVAFWCNPISGHNTLYWYLQNLGQGPELLIRYENEEAVDDSQLPKDRFSAERLKGVDSTLKIQPAELGDSAVYLCASSLDTDREETQYFGPGTRLLVL.

The sample holds a few counts of this clone. The gene calls are TRBV4-2 and TRBJ2-5, with D uncertain. V shed 0 bases and J shed 4 bases, with 6 bases lying between them. The CDR3 is 13 amino acids. Germline loops: CDR1 LGHNA, CDR2 YNFKEQ. The CDR3 spells CASSQDQRETQYF. The CDR3 DNA follows: TGTGCCAGCAGCCAAGACCAGCGAGAGACCCAGTACTTC.

The J gene is TRBJ1-2, the V gene TRBV27, with D hard to call. CDR1 and CDR2 (germline): MNHEY, SMNVEV (reference sequence). With 0 bases removed from V and 6 bases from J, the gap between germline ends came to 8 bases. The CDR3 covers 13 residues. The CDR3 reads CASSLSVRDGYTF. CDR3 DNA sequence: TGTGCCAGCAGTTTATCGGTTCGGGATGGCTACACCTTC.

The chain couples TRBV23-1 to TRBJ2-5, with D possibly TRBD2 on 6 matching bases. TRBV23-1 counts as an open reading frame of uncertain function. This CDR3 has 11 amino acids. V lost 9 bases and J lost 7, with 12 bases in between. CDR3 bases: TGCGCCAGAGGCGGGACGGGGACCCAGTACTTC. This gives the protein CARGGTGTQYF.

The sample holds a few counts of this clone. The chain employs TRBV30 and TRBJ1-5; maybe TRBD1 (6 bases). The CDR3 runs 19 residues. Germline lookup yields CDR1 GTSNPN and CDR2 SVGIG (reference sequence). Trimming took off 5 bases at V and 7 bases at J, with 33 bases between the two ends. CDR3 sequence reads: CAWDPGRGRILPTTQPQHF. The CDR3 DNA follows: TGTGCCTGGGACCCCGGCAGGGGCCGAATCCTCCCGACGACCCAGCCCCAGCATTTT.

V and J are TRBV4-3 and TRBJ1-6; 7 bases match TRBD1. The length of the CDR3 is 15 residues. Germline assignment: CDR1 LGHNA and CDR2 YSLEER. After removal of 1 base from V and 10 bases from J, the junction contained 7 bases not matched to a gene. The CDR3 reads CASSQGTGGWSPLHF. The CDR3, as DNA: TGCGCCAGCAGCCAAGGGACAGGAGGTTGGTCACCCCTCCACTTT.

The V call is TRBV4-3, the J call TRBJ2-7, with TRBD1 matching over 9 bases. Per the germline V gene, CDR1 is LGHNA and CDR2 is YSLEER. J gave up 4 bases and V 5 bases, and 6 bases lay outside the gene matches. This CDR3 is built from 14 residues. The CDR3, as DNA: TGCGCCAGCAGCACCTGGACAGGGGAGTACGAGCAGTACTTC. Amino acids: CASSTWTGEYEQYF.

The rearrangement uses TRBV4-3 and TRBJ1-3, with D perhaps matching TRBD1 (6 bases). CDR1 is LGHNA, CDR2 YSLEER, per germline. The CDR3 has 16 residues. The germline V and J ends were trimmed by 1 base and 5 bases, with 15 bases remaining between them. CDR3: CASSQARDTARNTIYF. DNA for the CDR3: TGCGCCAGCAGCCAAGCCCGGGACACAGCTAGAAACACCATATATTTT.

This sequence joins TRBV7-3 and TRBJ1-1; no clear D. Germline CDR1 is SGHTA and CDR2 is FQGTGA. The ends were cut back, 5 bases at V and 1 base at J, with 11 bases in the middle. This CDR3 is 14 amino acids long. CDR3 nucleotides: TGTGCCAGCAGCCCTTTTCGCGGGAACACTGAAGCTTTCTTT. Translated: CASSPFRGNTEAFF.

The V and J genes are TRBV2 and TRBJ2-1; TRBD2 aligns across 11 bases. The CDR3 loop spans 15 amino acids. From germline, CDR1 is SNHLY and CDR2 FYNNEI. Trimming cost V 5 bases and J 7 bases; bases outside gene matches: 7. CDR3 protein: CASSRGTSGLNEQFF. The CDR3 region has the DNA TGTGCCAGCAGTAGAGGGACTAGCGGACTGAATGAGCAGTTCTTC.

The chain has TRBV4-2 and TRBJ2-2, with TRBD1 as a possible D gene (7 bases). The CDR3 extends over 16 amino acids. Per germline, CDR1 LGHNA and CDR2 YNFKEQ. Trimming pared 4 bases from V and 3 bases from J, leaving 15 bases between. The CDR3 nucleotides are TGTGCCAGCAGCCTCCCCCAGGGGGAGGACACCGGGGAGCTGTTTTTT. It specifies CASSLPQGEDTGELFF.

V is TRBV5-8 and J is TRBJ2-3, with a tentative D call TRBD1 (5 bases). The CDR3 is made up of 14 amino acids. Germline assignment: CDR1 SGHTS and CDR2 YDEGEE. V was pared by 4 bases and J by 3 bases, with 12 bases between. This CDR3 reads CASSLGALTDTQYF. DNA for the CDR3: TGTGCCAGCAGCCTTGGGGCTCTGACAGATACGCAGTATTTT.